This T cell receptor beta chain was captured by sequencing in a study of T cells expressing NK-cell markers. The CDR3 runs to 14 residues. Germline values: CDR1 MNHEY, CDR2 SMNVEV (reference sequence). TCRdb re-called the 5' RACE reads, yielding one record per CDR3 amino acid sequence without DNA. This sample's table reports some 110,000 distinct CDR3 sequences. Specimen: blood T cells: a sorted CD56 or NKG2C T cell subset, CD4+ or CD8+ T cells, or bulk PBMC T cells (not recorded which). This sequence joins TRBV27 and TRBJ1-2. The clonotype originates from a woman between 18 and 75 years old in good health. The CDR3 loop reads CASSLDGRNYGYTF.